This passage covers 19 T cell receptor beta chains from one sample sequenced in a study of blood T cells in healthy people across ages (dated by TCRdb to about 2015). The library was obtained by 5' RACE. TCRdb shows the sequencer as Illumina HiSeq 2500. The second PCR ran for roughly 7 to 11 cycles and used a J-beta primer mix along with a sample-barcoded 5' primer. TCRdb ran its own pipeline on the public reads, namely fastp trimming at Q25 and MiXCR clone calling, and kept in-frame beta chains. Under each unique CDR3 protein, matching rows form one entry showing the most common genes and DNA. Present in this sample are more than 750,000 distinct CDR3 sequences, under 35% of which were seen just once. In total, the top ten clones hold roughly a tenth of the sample. The data also belong to a second study, concerning T cells of mothers and their children.

Sequenced material: blood. These receptors originate from a woman aged 40 to 50 in good health.

This clonotype was found a few times. The chain has TRBV29-1 and TRBJ2-2; no clear D gene. The CDR3 has 12 amino acids. Trimming took off 4 bases at V and 6 bases at J, with 9 bases between the two ends. Germline assignment: CDR1 SQVTM and CDR2 ANQGSEA. The CDR3 bases are TGCAGCGTTGTTCAGGCGGCCGGGGAGCTGTTTTTT. Amino acids: CSVVQAAGELFF.

Details on this clonotype: A much bigger clone sits one base away, suggesting this may be a read error. The rearrangement links TRBV12-2 to TRBJ2-7; whether TRBD1, the table's D call, matches the DNA was not checked. TRBV12-2 is flagged as a pseudogene. The CDR3 runs to 15 residues. CDR3 nucleotides: TGTGTAAGTCGCTTCCGGGACGCCGGTTTCTACGAGCAGTACTTC. It codes for CVSRFRDAGFYEQYF.

This clonotype was seen a single time. The V gene is TRBV6-6, the J gene TRBJ2-3; no clear D gene. Germline values: CDR1 MNHNY, CDR2 SVGAGI (reference sequence). The CDR3 runs 14 residues. The germline V and J ends were trimmed by 4 bases and 0 bases, with 8 bases remaining between them. In DNA, the CDR3 is TGTGCCAGCAGTTCAAGGATTAGCACAGATACGCAGTATTTT. Encoded protein: CASSSRISTDTQYF.

This clonotype was seen only once. This rearrangement joins TRBV12-3 or TRBV12-4 to TRBJ2-2; weak D call: TRBD1 (6 bases). Deletions cut 4 bases from V and 4 bases from J, with 16 bases between. The CDR3 consists of 16 residues. The CDR3 region has the DNA TGTGCCAGCAGTTCACACAGGGTGGTCAGCACCGGGGAGCTGTTTTTT. This encodes CASSSHRVVSTGELFF.

This clonotype was detected ten times or more. The chain employs TRBV12-3 or TRBV12-4 and TRBJ2-5, with D hard to call. The CDR3 is made up of 15 amino acids. Deletions cut 4 bases from V and 5 bases from J, with 17 bases between. CDR3 DNA: TGTGCCAGCAGTTCCAGGACGCTGGGTTGGGAGACCCAGTACTTC. Translation gives CASSSRTLGWETQYF.

Ten or more counts support this clonotype. This chain uses TRBV9 with TRBJ2-3; D uncertain. Trimming stripped 3 bases from V and 2 bases from J, with 4 bases between. This CDR3 spans 12 amino acids. In germline, CDR1 is SGDLS, CDR2 YYNGEE. The CDR3 DNA is TGTGCCAGCAGCGCCCACACAGATACGCAGTATTTT. Translation gives CASSAHTDTQYF.

CDR3 region: CASSQFIRAGSNTEAFF. CDR3 coding DNA: TGTGCCAGCAGCCAGTTCATCCGGGCAGGGTCAAACACTGAAGCTTTCTTT. V gene TRBV4-2 combines with J gene TRBJ1-1; D may be TRBD1 (5 bases). The CDR3 covers 17 residues. The germline gives CDR1 LGHNA, CDR2 YNFKEQ. Trimming removed 3 bases from V and 2 bases from J, with 19 bases in between.

This chain links TRBV5-5 with TRBJ2-7; 11 bases are a match to TRBD2. V shed 4 bases and J 2 bases; nucleotides not matched to a gene: 8. The germline V gene encodes CDR1 SGHKS and CDR2 YYEKEE (reference sequence). The CDR3 runs to 16 residues. The CDR3 region is CASSLGLAGFAYEQYF. For the CDR3, the DNA is TGTGCCAGCAGCCTAGGACTAGCGGGTTTCGCCTACGAGCAGTACTTC.

V and J are TRBV20-1 and TRBJ2-6; 9 bases are a match to TRBD1. V dropped 3 bases and J dropped 9; count of bases not matched to a gene: 3. In germline, CDR1 is DFQATT, CDR2 SNEGSKA (reference sequence). CDR3 length: 13 residues. The CDR3 loop reads CSASRGQGNVLTF. In DNA form, the CDR3 reads TGCAGTGCTAGTCGGGGACAGGGCAACGTCCTGACTTTC.

This clonotype has just a few counts. Here the CDR3 reads CASSLDPAETQYF. The DNA for the CDR3 is TGCGCCAGCAGCTTGGACCCGGCAGAGACCCAGTACTTC. The chain carries TRBV5-1 and TRBJ2-5; D call uncertain. V was pared by 0 bases and J by 4 bases, with 7 bases between. The CDR3 covers 13 residues. Germline V gene data show CDR1 as SGHRS and CDR2 as YFSETQ. The full variable domain, completed using reference TRBV5-1 and TRBJ2-5, is KAGVTQTPRYLIKTRGQQVTLSCSPISGHRSVSWYQQTPGQGLQFLFEYFSETQRNKGNFPGRFSGRQFSNSRSEMNVSTLELGDSALYLCASSLDPAETQYFGPGTRLLVL.

V and J are TRBV15 and TRBJ2-2; D is perhaps TRBD2 (6 bases). CDR1 LNHNV and CDR2 YYDKDF come from the germline V gene (reference sequence). The CDR3 extends over 16 amino acids. V lost 0 bases, J lost 4 bases, and 12 bases lay in between. The CDR3 DNA reads as TGTGCCACCAGCAGAGACCGGGGGATGCGCACCGGGGAGCTGTTTTTT. This gives the protein CATSRDRGMRTGELFF.

CDR3 bases: TGTGCCGGGGGAACAGGGGTAGGTGAGCAGTTCTTC. Its translation: CAGGTGVGEQFF. J is TRBJ2-1 and V is TRBV2, with 7 bases matching TRBD1. The CDR3 totals 12 residues. Germline V lookup: CDR1 SNHLY, CDR2 FYNNEI. The trim removed 11 bases at V and 9 bases at J, leaving 10 bases unmatched. Based on the CDR3 plus reference TRBV2 and TRBJ2-1, the full variable domain is EPEVTQTPSHQVTQMGQEVILRCVPISNHLYFYWYRQILGQKVEFLVSFYNNEISEKSEIFDDQFSVERPDGSNFTLKIRSTKLEDSAMYFCAGGTGVGEQFFGPGTRLTVL.

This clonotype was recorded many times. This chain links TRBV28 with TRBJ2-4, with TRBD1 identical over 8 bases. Germline CDR1 MDHEN, CDR2 SYDVKM. J was trimmed by 8 bases and V by 4 bases; bases with no gene match: 7. The length of the CDR3 is 14 residues. The CDR3 nucleotides read TGTGCCAGCAGTTCCGGACAGGGATGGGACATTCAGTACTTC. It is translated as CASSSGQGWDIQYF.

The rearrangement uses TRBV7-2 and TRBJ2-7; 10 positions match TRBD1. Germline CDR1 is SGHTA and CDR2 is FQGNSA. J gave up 5 bases and V 5 bases, and 6 bases lay outside the gene matches. The CDR3 loop spans 14 amino acids. The CDR3 nucleotides read TGTGCCAGCAGCCTGGACAGGGGGATTAACGAGCAGTACTTC. Its protein is CASSLDRGINEQYF.

The gene calls are TRBV7-9 and TRBJ2-7; 15 bases map to TRBD2. V shed 2 bases, J shed 7 bases, and the junction held 6 bases outside the gene matches. Germline-derived CDR1 and CDR2 are SEHNR and FQNEAQ (reference sequence). The CDR3 covers 16 residues. CDR3 residues: CASSLIGTSGRNEQYF. CDR3 DNA: TGTGCCAGCAGCTTAATTGGGACTAGCGGGAGGAATGAGCAGTACTTC.

This sequence joins TRBV9 and TRBJ2-1; 16 bases map to TRBD2. Germline loops: CDR1 SGDLS, CDR2 YYNGEE. Unmatched junction bases numbered 4, after V lost 3 bases and J lost 4 bases. This CDR3 has 17 residues. The CDR3 spells CASSEGTSGGGYNEQFF. The CDR3 nucleotides are TGTGCCAGCAGCGAAGGGACTAGCGGGGGGGGTTACAATGAGCAGTTCTTC.

This clonotype has just a few counts. The rearrangement uses TRBV5-1 and TRBJ2-1; TRBD2 is a possible D gene (6 bases). Trimming took off 5 bases at V and 7 bases at J, with 13 bases between the two ends. This CDR3 is 13 amino acids long. Germline loops: CDR1 SGHRS, CDR2 YFSETQ. The chain's CDR3 is CASRIGLANEQFF. The CDR3 DNA reads as TGCGCCAGCAGAATAGGGCTAGCGAATGAGCAGTTCTTC. Using reference TRBV5-1 and TRBJ2-1 for the parts outside the CDR3, the full variable domain is KAGVTQTPRYLIKTRGQQVTLSCSPISGHRSVSWYQQTPGQGLQFLFEYFSETQRNKGNFPGRFSGRQFSNSRSEMNVSTLELGDSALYLCASRIGLANEQFFGPGTRLTVL.

This clonotype turned up a few times. The chain carries TRBV5-1 and TRBJ1-2; D is uncertain. This CDR3 spans 14 amino acids. The germline V and J ends were trimmed by 2 bases and 5 bases, with 13 bases remaining between them. CDR1 and CDR2 from the germline V gene are SGHRS and YFSETQ. CDR3 bases: TGCGCCAGCAGCTTTAGTCAGCTCGGATATGGCTACACCTTC. It encodes CASSFSQLGYGYTF.

The rearrangement joins TRBV7-3 to TRBJ2-1; 8 positions agree with TRBD1. Unmatched junction bases numbered 5, after V lost 5 bases and J lost 2 bases. The CDR3 spans 15 residues. CDR1 and CDR2 (germline): SGHTA, FQGTGA. The CDR3 spells CASSLQGAAYNEQFF. Here the CDR3 DNA reads TGTGCCAGCAGCCTCCAGGGGGCGGCCTACAATGAGCAGTTCTTC.